The rows below give T cell receptor beta chains drawn from one sample of a study of blood T cell repertoires in COVID-19. TCRdb's table, derived via immunoSEQ multiplex PCR, lists solely in-frame clones and lacks some. This table holds hundreds of thousands of clones, 85% found once. The sample consisted of PBMCs or T cells enriched from blood (not recorded which). The receptor source for this set is a woman aged 50 to 60 who had recovered from COVID-19. The CDR3 runs from the conserved cysteine through the conserved F or W. The D gene is left open where the match is weak. Only part of the rows carry a size: once, few, many, or a class if the clone is expanded.

>TRBD1|.|TRBJ2-2|TRBV9
TGTGCCAGCAGCGTAACGGGACAGGGGACCGGGGAGCTGTTTTTT
CASSVTGQGTGELFF
>.|few|TRBJ1-3|TRBV2
TGTGCCAGCACCCGGGCGTTTAGAACTAGCTCTGGAAACACCATATATTTT
CASTRAFRTSSGNTIYF
>TRBD2|few|TRBJ2-5|TRBV3-1/TRBV3-2
TGTGCCAGCAGAACTAGCGGGGGCCCCAGGCAAGAGACCCAGTACTTC
CASRTSGGPRQETQYF
>.|.|TRBJ2-5|TRBV7-9
TGTGCCAGCAGCTCGATAAGCGACCTAGCCCAGTACTTC
CASSSISDLAQYF
>TRBD2|.|TRBJ2-7|TRBV7-9
TGTGCCAGCAGCTTAGGGACTAGCGGGAGGCCTAGCCACGAGCAGTACTTC
CASSLGTSGRPSHEQYF
>TRBD1|.|TRBJ1-6|TRBV28
TGTGCCAGCAGTTCGACGGACAGGCTGTCTAATTCACCCCTCCACTTT
CASSSTDRLSNSPLHF
>.|.|TRBJ1-2|TRBV4-1
TGCGCCAGCAGCCACGCCAGGGGCTACACCTTC
CASSHARGYTF
>TRBD1|few|TRBJ2-5|TRBV7-7
TGTGCCAGCAGCCCAAGGACAGGGGGGCTCGGGACCCAGTACTTC
CASSPRTGGLGTQYF
>TRBD2|.|TRBJ2-1|TRBV4-3
TGCGCCAGCAGCCAAGAGTTAGCGGGAGGGGGTTTGAATGAGCAGTTCTTC
CASSQELAGGGLNEQFF
>TRBD1|.|TRBJ1-4|TRBV4-2
TGTGCCAGCAGCAGCCACCTAGGGACAGGGACTAATGAAAAACTGTTTTTT
CASSSHLGTGTNEKLFF
>TRBD1|once|TRBJ2-5|TRBV28
TGTGCCAGCAGTTTTACAGGGGGCGTAAAAGAAGAGACCCAGTACTTC
CASSFTGGVKEETQYF
>.|.|TRBJ2-7|TRBV2
TGTGCCAGCAGTGGTACAAGTGAGCAGTACTTC
CASSGTSEQYF
>TRBD1|.|TRBJ2-7|TRBV20-1
TGCAGTGCTAGTAGGGACAGGACGTCCTACGAGCAGTACTTC
CSASRDRTSYEQYF
>.|.|TRBJ1-2|TRBV28
TGTGCCAGCAGACCAATCGGGGGGCTAATGCGTGGCTACACCTTC
CASRPIGGLMRGYTF